What follows are 5 T cell receptor beta chains derived from one specimen sequenced in a study of blood T cell repertoires in COVID-19. Method: immunoSEQ multiplex PCR; TCRdb's copy keeps in-frame clones and lacks some. Of about 150,000 clones in the sample, 84% are singletons; the top ten hold nearly 8%. The sample was PBMCs or T cells enriched from blood (not recorded which). These receptors were taken from a woman between 45 and 65 years old who had recovered from COVID-19.

This chain joins TRBV3-1 (or the pseudogene TRBV3-2) and TRBJ2-2; D not certain. Between the trimmed V and J ends, which lost 4 bases and 0 bases, there was a span of 6 bases. Germline V gene sequence: CDR1 LGHDT, CDR2 YNNKEL (reference sequence). There are 14 residues in the CDR3. The CDR3 spells CASSLNTNTGELFF. The CDR3, as DNA: TGTGCCAGCAGCCTTAACACGAACACCGGGGAGCTGTTTTTT.

V usage is TRBV7-8 and J usage is TRBJ1-1; 9 bases line up with TRBD1. The CDR3 length is 14 residues. V trimming: 0 bases; J trimming: 10 bases; junction bases outside the gene matches: 6. Germline V CDR1 and CDR2: SGHVS, FQNEAQ. The CDR3 sequence: CASSLATGGGRAFF. The CDR3 DNA follows: TGTGCCAGCAGCTTAGCGACAGGGGGAGGTCGAGCTTTCTTT.

The chain carries TRBV5-1 and TRBJ1-4, with D tentatively TRBD1 (5 bases). This CDR3 comprises 17 residues. V lost 1 base to trimming and J lost 4 bases, with 17 bases between them. From germline, CDR1 is SGHRS and CDR2 YFSETQ. This CDR3 reads CASSLSGRAENNEKLFF. CDR3 DNA sequence: TGCGCCAGCAGCTTGTCGGGCAGGGCAGAGAATAATGAAAAACTGTTTTTT.

This chain links TRBV21-1 with TRBJ2-1; the table's D call, TRBD1, has no DNA check behind it. TRBV21-1 is an annotated pseudogene. This CDR3 has 17 amino acids. CDR3: CASSKKRHRSSYNEQFF. CDR3 coding DNA: TGTGCCAGCAGCAAAAAACGGCACAGAAGCTCCTACAATGAGCAGTTCTTC.

V and J are TRBV27 and TRBJ1-5; D possibly corresponds to TRBD1 (5 bases). The CDR3 runs 15 residues. Germline-derived CDR1 and CDR2 are MNHEY and SMNVEV (reference sequence). V lost 6 bases and J lost 4, with 16 bases in between. The CDR3 here is CASRSLTGGNQPQHF. In DNA, the CDR3 is TGTGCCAGCAGATCCTTAACTGGGGGGAATCAGCCCCAGCATTTT.